The next 8 T cell receptor beta chains were all read from a single sample in a study of blood T cell repertoires in COVID-19. Here immunoSEQ multiplex PCR was the method, and the copy in TCRdb shows in-frame clones only, minus some. This table holds 200,000 to 300,000 clones, about 79% found once. Material: peripheral blood. The receptor set was obtained from a man aged 35-49 years who had recovered from COVID-19.

The chain uses TRBV7-2 and TRBJ1-1, with TRBD1 as a possible D gene (6 bases). Trimming took off 1 base at V and 14 bases at J, with 17 bases between the two ends. This CDR3 is built from 13 residues. Germline V CDR1 and CDR2: SGHTA, FQGNSA. The CDR3 reads CASSLVEDSLVFF. The CDR3 coding sequence is TGTGCCAGCAGCTTAGTAGAGGACAGCCTAGTGTTCTTT.

This rearrangement joins TRBV3-1 (or the pseudogene TRBV3-2) to TRBJ2-5; D is possibly TRBD1 (6 bases). Germline V gene data show CDR1 as LGHDT and CDR2 as YNNKEL (reference sequence). Trimming shortened V by 0 bases and J by 1 base, and 15 bases separated the two germline ends. This CDR3 comprises 17 residues. CDR3 sequence (DNA): TGTGCCAGCAGCCAAGATTTTTTCGGGACACCCCAAGAGACCCAGTACTTC. Its translation is CASSQDFFGTPQETQYF.

The chain couples TRBV11-3 to TRBJ1-2; tentative D call: TRBD1 (5 bases). Germline CDR1 is SGHNT and CDR2 is YENEEA. This CDR3 is built from 15 residues. The V gene lost 0 bases and the J gene lost 5 bases, with 13 bases spanning the gap. CDR3 sequence (DNA): TGTGCCAGCAGCTTAGAGGGCGGGGGACGATATGGCTACACCTTC. This sequence encodes CASSLEGGGRYGYTF.

The chain couples TRBV4-3 to TRBJ1-2, with no clear D. Germline-derived CDR1 and CDR2 are LGHNA and YSLEER. The CDR3 runs 16 residues. V shed 1 base and J shed 4 bases, with 16 bases lying between them. The CDR3 DNA reads TGCGCCAGCAGCCAAGCCAGACACTTCATGGGCTATGGCTACACCTTC. Its translation: CASSQARHFMGYGYTF.

CDR3 residues: CASSLFGTPKLFF. The CDR3 bases are TGTGCCAGCAGCTTGTTTGGGACTCCGAAACTGTTTTTT. This chain joins TRBV5-4 and TRBJ1-4, with D perhaps matching TRBD1 (5 bases). Trimming pared 1 base from V and 11 bases from J, leaving 12 bases between. The germline V gene encodes CDR1 SGHNT and CDR2 YYREEE (reference sequence). The CDR3 spans 13 residues.

A single count supports this clone. The chain is built from TRBV20-1 and TRBJ2-1; D call uncertain. Germline-derived CDR1 and CDR2 are DFQATT and SNEGSKA (reference sequence). Between the trimmed V and J ends, which lost 3 bases and 8 bases, there was a span of 8 bases. The length of the CDR3 is 11 residues. DNA of the CDR3: TGCAGTGCTAGTTTAATTGATGAGCAGTTCTTC. This encodes CSASLIDEQFF.

The V and J genes are TRBV7-8 and TRBJ2-2; TRBD1 is a possible D gene (5 bases). The V end lost 3 bases, the J end lost 0 bases, and 8 bases lay between the germline ends. Germline values: CDR1 SGHVS, CDR2 FQNEAQ. This CDR3 contains 15 residues. In DNA, the CDR3 is TGTGCCAGCAGCTTCTGGGGCGCGAACACCGGGGAGCTGTTTTTT. Encoded protein: CASSFWGANTGELFF.

The chain links TRBV11-2 to TRBJ2-7; D may be TRBD1 (6 bases). The CDR3 totals 12 residues. With 5 bases removed from V and 4 bases from J, the gap between germline ends came to 9 bases. Germline V gives CDR1 SGHAT, CDR2 FQNNGV. The CDR3 spells CASSPDSYEQYF. For the CDR3, the DNA is TGTGCCAGCAGCCCGGACAGTTACGAGCAGTACTTC.